Below are 15 T cell receptor beta chains sequenced from a single sample in a study of breast tumors, draining lymph nodes, adjacent tissues. TCRdb reprocessed the multiplex PCR reads with MiXCR, giving one entry per CDR3 protein. The table includes more than 100,000 distinct CDR3 sequences, approximately 20% detected once. Samples came from axillary lymph nodes draining the breast cancer. Sequencing was performed on axillary lymph node tissue. These receptors came from a female donor with breast cancer. Some clones in this sample may be carry-over from other donors' samples.

Comments on this clonotype: One end of the junction varies from germline; a read error may be responsible. The V and J genes are TRBV12-3 or TRBV12-4 and TRBJ2-3; 12 nucleotides align to TRBD2. CDR3 length: 17 amino acids. The CDR3 sequence: CASSLGQTSGRADTQYF. The CDR3 DNA follows: TGTGCCAGCAGCTTAGGGCAGACTAGCGGGAGAGCGGATACGCAGTATTTT.

Worth noting for this clonotype: The germline gene is not matched at one end of the junction; a read error may be the cause. V usage is TRBV5-1 and J usage is TRBJ2-2; 12 positions match TRBD2. The CDR3 loop spans 19 amino acids. Germline CDR1 and CDR2: SGHRS and YFSETQ. This CDR3 reads CASSLYSSGRASGTGELSF. The CDR3, as DNA: TGCGCCAGCAGCTTGTATTCTAGCGGGAGGGCCTCGGGCACCGGGGAGCTGTCTTTT.

This clonotype was recorded many times. The rearrangement links TRBV18 to TRBJ2-7; 7 bases fit TRBD1. The CDR3 has 16 amino acids. Germline lookup yields CDR1 KGHSH and CDR2 LQKENI. J was trimmed by 0 bases and V by 4 bases; bases with no gene match: 9. The CDR3 sequence is CASSRDRQGDSYEQYF. In DNA, the CDR3 is TGTGCCAGCTCACGCGACCGACAGGGAGACTCCTACGAGCAGTACTTC.

Of note for this clonotype: A much larger clone lies one base from this, so it may be a read error. This chain connects TRBV12-3 or TRBV12-4 to TRBJ2-1; D perhaps matches TRBD1 (7 bases). The CDR3 spans 16 residues. The V and J ends lost 4 bases and 6 bases respectively, with 19 bases between them. CDR3 sequence: CASSSHGGQQCNEQFF. CDR3 nucleotides: TGTGCCAGCAGTTCCCACGGGGGACAGCAGTGCAATGAGCAGTTCTTC.

In this sample, this clonotype turned up many times. This rearrangement joins TRBV20-1 to TRBJ2-7; no clear D gene. V was clipped by 3 bases and J by 1 base, with 13 bases between them. CDR1 DFQATT and CDR2 SNEGSKA come from the germline V gene (reference sequence). The CDR3 runs to 14 residues. The CDR3 region is CSARSSGRSYEQYF. The CDR3 DNA reads TGCAGTGCTAGGTCCTCTGGACGGTCCTACGAGCAGTACTTC.

This clonotype was detected ten times or more. The genes are TRBV6-5 and TRBJ2-1, with TRBD2 identical over 7 bases. The germline CDR1 and CDR2 sequences are MNHEY and SVGAGI. J lost 1 base, V lost 0 bases, and 0 bases had no gene match. The CDR3 consists of 15 residues. This chain's CDR3 is CASSYSGLSYNEQFF. The CDR3 DNA reads TGTGCCAGCAGTTACTCGGGACTATCCTACAATGAGCAGTTCTTC.

This clonotype has at least ten counts. The CDR3: CASSFGTSKSSTDTQYF. Written as DNA, the CDR3 is TGTGCCAGCAGCTTCGGGACTAGCAAATCTAGCACAGATACGCAGTATTTT. The rearrangement joins TRBV5-4 to TRBJ2-3; 9 bases align to TRBD2. The CDR3 has 17 residues. The J segment lost 0 bases and the V segment lost 2 bases, leaving 7 bases of the junction unmatched. Per the germline V gene, CDR1 is SGHNT and CDR2 is YYREEE (reference sequence).

This clonotype was picked up many times. The chain carries TRBV9 and TRBJ2-2; D call uncertain. This CDR3 is 13 amino acids long. Germline CDR1 is SGDLS and CDR2 is YYNGEE. Trimming took 0 bases from V and 4 from J, leaving 4 bases between them. The CDR3 bases are TGTGCCAGCAGCGTAGAAGGCACCGGGGAGCTGTTTTTT. Translating gives CASSVEGTGELFF. The full variable domain, rest sourced from reference TRBV9 and TRBJ2-2, is DSGVTQTPKHLITATGQRVTLRCSPRSGDLSVYWYQQSLDQGLQFLIQYYNGEERAKGNILERFSAQQFPDLHSELNLSSLELGDSALYFCASSVEGTGELFFGEGSRLTVL.

This clonotype came up many times. This chain connects TRBV6-5 to TRBJ2-2; D is undetermined. CDR3 length equals 14 residues. The germline gives CDR1 MNHEY, CDR2 SVGAGI. The V end was cut by 2 bases, the J end by 3 bases, with 7 bases between. CDR3 sequence reads: CASSYRPDTGELFF. CDR3 sequence (DNA): TGTGCCAGCAGTTACCGGCCCGACACCGGGGAGCTGTTTTTT.

This clonotype was seen many times. This chain uses TRBV4-2 with TRBJ2-3; TRBD2 agrees at 7 bases. The CDR3 loop spans 15 amino acids. Germline CDR1 is LGHNA and CDR2 is YNFKEQ. V shed 1 base, J shed 6 bases, and the junction held 7 bases outside the gene matches. CDR3 nucleotide sequence: TGTGCCAGCAGCCAAGCAGCGGGATGGTCGGATACGCAGTATTTT. This encodes CASSQAAGWSDTQYF.

Notes on this clonotype: This may stem from a read error, because a much larger clone lies one nucleotide away. The genes are TRBV6-5 and TRBJ2-1; TRBD2 matches 10 bases. CDR3 length equals 16 residues. CDR1 and CDR2 (germline): MNHEY, SVGAGI. This CDR3 is CASSYGLSGRANEQSF. The CDR3 coding sequence is TGTGCCAGCAGTTACGGGCTAAGCGGGAGGGCCAATGAGCAGTCCTTC.

In this sample, this clonotype turned up many times. This chain links TRBV5-6 with TRBJ2-5; D unclear. Between the trimmed V and J ends, which lost 1 base and 0 bases, there was a span of 7 bases. The CDR3 is 14 amino acids. CDR1 SGHDT and CDR2 YYEEEE come from the germline V gene. CDR3 region: CASSLRMDQETQYF. CDR3 DNA sequence: TGTGCCAGCAGCTTGAGAATGGACCAAGAGACCCAGTACTTC.

This clonotype came up many times. The CDR3 DNA follows: TGCAGTGCTACTACCGGGCCCCCGGGCGAGCAGTACTTC. It specifies CSATTGPPGEQYF. This rearrangement joins TRBV20-1 to TRBJ2-7; no clear D gene. Germline values: CDR1 DFQATT, CDR2 SNEGSKA (reference sequence). Trimming left V 4 bases short and J 6 bases short, with 16 bases between. The CDR3 length is 13 residues.

This clonotype was observed at least ten times. The chain couples TRBV20-1 to TRBJ2-7, with D perhaps TRBD2 (6 bases). V was shortened by 1 base and J by 4 bases, with 17 bases between the two germline ends. Germline loops: CDR1 DFQATT, CDR2 SNEGSKA (reference sequence). CDR3 length: 15 amino acids. CDR3 DNA sequence: TGCAGTGCTAGAGCCTCCGGGGGAAGGAGGTACGAGCAGTACTTC. Amino acid sequence: CSARASGGRRYEQYF.

This clonotype appeared many times. The chain recombines TRBV7-2 with TRBJ1-2, with D unclear. The CDR3 spans 14 residues. CDR1 and CDR2 from the germline V gene are SGHTA and FQGNSA. The V end was cut by 2 bases, the J end by 7 bases, with 14 bases between. The CDR3 region is CASSLRPQRGGYTF. CDR3 in DNA: TGTGCCAGCAGCTTACGGCCGCAACGCGGTGGCTACACCTTC.